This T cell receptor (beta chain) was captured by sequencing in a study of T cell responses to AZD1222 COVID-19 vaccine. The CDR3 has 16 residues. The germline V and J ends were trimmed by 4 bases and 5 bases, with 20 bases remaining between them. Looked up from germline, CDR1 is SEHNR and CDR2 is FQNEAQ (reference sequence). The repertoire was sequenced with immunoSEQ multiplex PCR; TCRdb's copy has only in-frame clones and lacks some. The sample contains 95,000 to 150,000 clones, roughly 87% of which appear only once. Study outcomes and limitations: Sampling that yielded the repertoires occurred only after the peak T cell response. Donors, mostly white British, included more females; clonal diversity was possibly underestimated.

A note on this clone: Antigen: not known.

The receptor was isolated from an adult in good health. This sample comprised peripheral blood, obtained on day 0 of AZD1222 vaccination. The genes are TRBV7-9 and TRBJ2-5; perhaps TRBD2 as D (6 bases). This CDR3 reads CASSSTDRGREETQYF. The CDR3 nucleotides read TGTGCCAGCAGCTCAACGGATAGGGGTCGGGAGGAGACCCAGTACTTC. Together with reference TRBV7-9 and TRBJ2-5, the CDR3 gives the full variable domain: DTGVSQNPRHKITKRGQNVTFRCDPISEHNRLYWYRQTLGQGPEFLTYFQNEAQLEKSRLLSDRFSAERPKGSFSTLEIQRTEQGDSAMYLCASSSTDRGREETQYFGPGTRLLVL.